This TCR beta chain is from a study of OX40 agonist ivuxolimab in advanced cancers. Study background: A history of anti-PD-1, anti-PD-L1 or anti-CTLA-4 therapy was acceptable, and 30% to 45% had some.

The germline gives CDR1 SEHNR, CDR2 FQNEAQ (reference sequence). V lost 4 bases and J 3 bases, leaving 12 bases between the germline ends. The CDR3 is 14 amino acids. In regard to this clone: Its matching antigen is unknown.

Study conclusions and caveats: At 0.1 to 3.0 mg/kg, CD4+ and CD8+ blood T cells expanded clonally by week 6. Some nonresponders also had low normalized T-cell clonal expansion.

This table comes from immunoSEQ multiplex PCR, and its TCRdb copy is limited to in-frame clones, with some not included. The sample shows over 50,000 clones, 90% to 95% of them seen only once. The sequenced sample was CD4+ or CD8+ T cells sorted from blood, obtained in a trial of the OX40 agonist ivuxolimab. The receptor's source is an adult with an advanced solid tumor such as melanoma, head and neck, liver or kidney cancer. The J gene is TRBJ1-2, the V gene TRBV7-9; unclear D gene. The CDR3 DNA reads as TGTGCCAGCAGCTCCGGTCCAGGAGACTATGGCTACACCTTC. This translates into CASSSGPGDYGYTF.